This T cell receptor beta chain was identified in a study of PD-L1 blockade in urothelial cancer (dated by TCRdb to 2017 to 2019). In terms of the full investigation: Therapy was started in the mid-2010s for all patients, and atezolizumab 1,200 mg was administered intravenously every 3 weeks. About 85% of the roughly 29 patients were males with bladder-origin urothelial cancer, and about 65% of the roughly 30 reported a prior smoking history. Patients had an ECOG performance status of 0 or 1 and had received between 0 and 3 prior chemotherapy regimens. Blood samples were analyzed at two time points: 3 weeks after treatment start (second dose) and 6 weeks after treatment start. Blood samples gave median yields of approximately 130,000 T cells and some 80,000 unique TCRs, along with a median clonality of 0.080. An exploratory multi-omic analysis was conducted of the somatic, immune and clinical correlates of response to PD-L1 blockade with atezolizumab in urothelial cancer. Pretreatment tumor samples, along with matched peripheral blood collected serially before and after atezolizumab treatment, underwent TCR sequencing. Progression-free survival longer than 6 months counted as durable clinical benefit, and TCR features were additionally tested against both progression-free and overall survival. In the same patients, pretreatment tumors underwent whole exome sequencing and RNA sequencing in addition to TCR sequencing. Eight or nine patients reached durable clinical benefit, while 15 to 20 patients did not. Some 30 patients had pretreatment blood TCR-seq, about 25 had at least one posttreatment blood collection, and about 25 had tumor TCR-seq. Findings and caveats that apply to the study as a whole: Because of the small sample size (n ≈ 28) and the many exploratory analyses performed, the results are intended to be regarded as hypothesis-generating. Among patients with durable benefit, tumor-associated TCR clones showed greater expansion in peripheral blood 3 weeks after treatment started (n = 22, p = 0.022). A pretreatment peripheral blood TCR clonality below the median was linked to improved progression-free and overall survival.

Based on the germline V gene, the CDR1 and CDR2 sequences are SGHRS and YFSETQ. The CDR3 holds 15 amino acids from the cysteine to the phenylalanine. Kept here is only the CDR3 DNA, which spans 45 bases and is read in frame from base 1. Trimming leaves V shorter by 3 bases and J shorter by 4 bases, with the junction holding 4 bases beyond the gene matches. Each PCR received spiked-in synthetic TCR analog templates so that absolute template abundance could be estimated from read counts. TCRbeta CDR3 regions were amplified from genomic DNA with bias-controlled V and J gene primers using the immunoSEQ assay. Sequencing of rearranged TCRbeta segments was done at approximately 20X coverage. As for the authors' bioinformatics: Sequencing errors were corrected by clustering and CDR3s were annotated against IMGT to assign V, D and J genes. Only productive TCRbeta rearrangements were used in downstream analyses, excluding out-of-frame or stop-codon sequences. Clonality was computed as one minus Shannon entropy normalized by the log of the number of unique productive sequences. Clones differing between time points or between blood and tumor were identified by Fisher's exact test with Benjamini-Hochberg correction at adjusted p below 0.01. The immuneACCESS repertoire file appears here via TCRdb, limited to in-frame rearrangements. These files lack a portion of the clones; in checked studies, under half of the deficit traces to unresolved V genes, and the cause of the others is not known. The V and J calls and clone size come from that table; D and trimming were worked out from the DNA. The sample data list about 24,000 clones, and 87% of these were observed just once. Of the sample, approximately 3% falls within the top ten clones.

A total of under 35 patients with locally advanced or metastatic urothelial carcinoma, treated at Memorial Sloan Kettering on a trial protocol, made up the cohort. Peripheral blood mononuclear cells were collected pretreatment and during treatment, at between 1 and 8 total time points per patient. The Qiagen DNeasy Blood extraction kit was used to purify genomic DNA from total PBMCs and tumor samples. Collected pretreatment and during treatment, PBMCs were isolated and stored as previously described. With respect to this clone: No antigen is known for it. The record has no base qualities; no much larger clone is one base away.

The rearrangement joined TRBV5-1 to TRBJ2-3; 11 central nucleotides agree with TRBD2. The origin of this receptor is a man aged 45-60 years with urothelial cancer. Sequences were derived from PBMCs, sampled around atezolizumab (anti-PD-L1) treatment. At the DNA level, the sequence is TGCGCCAGCAGCTCGACTAGCGGGGTCCCAGATACGCAGTATTTT. It encodes CASSSTSGVPDTQYF.